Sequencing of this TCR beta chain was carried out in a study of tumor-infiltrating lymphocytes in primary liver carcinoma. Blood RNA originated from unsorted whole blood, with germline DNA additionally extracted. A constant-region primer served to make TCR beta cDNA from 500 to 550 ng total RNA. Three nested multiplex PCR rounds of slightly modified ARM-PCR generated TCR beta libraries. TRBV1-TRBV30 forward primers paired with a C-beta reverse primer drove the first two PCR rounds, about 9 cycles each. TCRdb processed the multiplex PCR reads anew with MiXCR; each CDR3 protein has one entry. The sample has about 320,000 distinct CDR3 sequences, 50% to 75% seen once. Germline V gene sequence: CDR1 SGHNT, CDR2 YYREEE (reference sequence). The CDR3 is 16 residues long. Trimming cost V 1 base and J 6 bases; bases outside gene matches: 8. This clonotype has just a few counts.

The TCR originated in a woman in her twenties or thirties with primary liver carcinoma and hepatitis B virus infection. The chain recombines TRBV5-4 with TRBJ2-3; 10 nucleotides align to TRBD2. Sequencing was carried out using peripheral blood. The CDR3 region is CASSLSAGGPGDTQYF. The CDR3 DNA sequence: TGTGCCAGCAGCTTGTCAGCGGGAGGGCCGGGTGATACGCAGTATTTT.